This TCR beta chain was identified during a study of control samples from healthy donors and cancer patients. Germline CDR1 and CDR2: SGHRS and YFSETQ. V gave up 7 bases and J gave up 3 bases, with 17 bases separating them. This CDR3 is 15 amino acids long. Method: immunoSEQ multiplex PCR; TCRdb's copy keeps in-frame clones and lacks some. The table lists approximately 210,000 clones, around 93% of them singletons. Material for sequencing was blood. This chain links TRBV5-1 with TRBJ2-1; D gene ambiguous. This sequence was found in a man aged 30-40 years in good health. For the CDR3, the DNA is TGCGCCAGCTTACGGCAACCCTCGGACTACAATGAGCAGTTCTTC. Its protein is CASLRQPSDYNEQFF.